This T cell receptor (beta chain) came from a study of T cells after posttransplantation cyclophosphamide. Control samples came 1 year after myeloablative marrow transplants with methotrexate plus calcineurin inhibitor. With regard to this clone: Its antigen is not known.

Notes on the study in general: TRB overlap between skin or GI tissue T cells and blood was limited. Recipient CMV seropositivity and CMV reactivation strongly tracked TRB clonality.

Trimming cost V 3 bases and J 0 bases, with 8 bases left between them. This CDR3 is built from 14 residues. Germline CDR1 is MNHNS and CDR2 is SASEGT. The method was immunoSEQ multiplex PCR; TCRdb's version includes in-frame clones alone and lacks a portion of them. The table has approximately 10,000 clones, 70% to 90% seen once. The sequences come from PBMCs, collected 430 to 450 days after allogeneic stem cell transplant with calcineurin inhibitor and methotrexate. This chain joins TRBV6-1 and TRBJ1-1; no clear D gene. The sequence was obtained from a male patient aged 45 to 59 who received an allogeneic stem cell transplant from an unrelated donor, was CMV-positive, and had chronic GVHD only. T cells may partly derive from the graft donor. Written as DNA, the CDR3 is TGTGCCAGCAGTGACGGAGCAGTGAACACTGAAGCTTTCTTT. It specifies CASSDGAVNTEAFF.